The 8 T cell receptor beta chains presented below share a single source sample, sequenced in a study of blood T cells in healthy people across ages. Using a J-beta primer mix together with a sample-barcoded 5' primer, a second PCR was run for roughly 7 to 11 cycles. TCRdb re-analysed the 5' RACE reads in MiXCR, keeping a single row per CDR3 protein. The repertoire holds 2 million or so distinct CDR3 sequences, with 40% to 55% as singletons. Sequences were obtained from blood. These receptors all come from a woman between 40 and 55 years old in good health.

This chain connects TRBV28 to TRBJ1-2, with TRBD1 identical over 7 bases. V gave up 7 bases and J gave up 6 bases; unmatched junction bases: 5. The germline V gene encodes CDR1 MDHEN and CDR2 SYDVKM. The CDR3 is made up of 12 amino acids. DNA for the CDR3: TGTGCCAGCAAAGGGGGCCTTGATGGCTACACCTTC. This encodes CASKGGLDGYTF.

This CDR3 reads CASSVGVLEQGARYGYTF. The CDR3 nucleotides read TGTGCCAGCAGCGTAGGGGTTTTGGAACAGGGGGCTAGGTATGGCTACACCTTC. The chain joins TRBV9 to TRBJ1-2, with 9 nucleotides matching TRBD1. This CDR3 is 18 amino acids long. V dropped 0 bases and J dropped 5; count of bases not matched to a gene: 14. Germline V CDR1 and CDR2: SGDLS, YYNGEE.

V is TRBV3-1 and J is TRBJ2-4, with a weak D call TRBD2 (5 bases). The J call may be wrong; the DNA end is better matched by TRBJ2-7. The CDR3 totals 14 residues. Germline values: CDR1 LGHDT, CDR2 YNNKEL (reference sequence). This CDR3 reads CASSPRLSGYEQYF. The DNA of the CDR3 is TGTGCCAGCAGCCCCCGACTATCGGGCTACGAGCAGTACTTC.

This rearrangement joins TRBV4-1 to TRBJ2-1; TRBD2 matches 12 bases. The CDR3 is 17 residues long. The germline CDR1 and CDR2 sequences are MGHRA and YSYEKL. V was pared by 1 base and J by 8 bases, with 9 bases of the junction left unmatched. DNA of the CDR3: TGCGCCAGCAGCCAAGGGCCCACTAGCGGGGGGTTGGATGAGCAGTTCTTC. Encoded protein: CASSQGPTSGGLDEQFF.

This clonotype was counted a few times. The chain carries TRBV20-1 and TRBJ2-4; the match to TRBD1 covers 8 bases. The V gene end was trimmed by 1 base and the J gene end by 3 bases; junction bases not matched to a gene: 2. CDR3 length: 14 amino acids. CDR1 DFQATT and CDR2 SNEGSKA come from the germline V gene (reference sequence). The CDR3 nucleotides read TGCAGTGCTAGAGTAACAGGGGGCAAAAACATTCAGTACTTC. Amino acid sequence: CSARVTGGKNIQYF.

J is TRBJ1-2 and V is TRBV20-1; 10 positions agree with TRBD1. V was clipped by 1 base and J by 4 bases; unmatched bases: 15. In germline, CDR1 is DFQATT, CDR2 SNEGSKA (reference sequence). The CDR3 consists of 18 residues. CDR3 in amino acids: CSARGYPRGQGTGYGYTF. The CDR3 DNA follows: TGCAGTGCTAGAGGCTACCCCCGGGGACAGGGGACAGGCTATGGCTACACCTTC.

This chain connects TRBV9 to TRBJ1-2; TRBD1 is a possible D gene (5 bases). The CDR3 runs 17 residues. In germline, CDR1 is SGDLS, CDR2 YYNGEE. Trimming took 0 bases from V and 2 from J, leaving 17 bases between them. CDR3 residues: CASSVALGTQGNYGYTF. CDR3 DNA sequence: TGTGCCAGCAGCGTAGCCTTGGGGACCCAGGGCAACTATGGCTACACCTTC.

The chain has TRBV12-3 or TRBV12-4 and TRBJ1-2, with TRBD1 matching over 11 bases. Trimming removed 6 bases from V and 5 bases from J; junction bases left unmatched: 8. The CDR3 runs to 15 residues. The CDR3 spells CASRITGTGGYGYTF. CDR3 DNA sequence: TGTGCCAGCAGGATAACCGGGACAGGGGGATATGGCTACACCTTC.